This TCR beta chain derives from a study of blood T cells in healthy people across ages. Study-wide findings and caveats: Considered underestimates were the diversity estimates obtained from one million T cells. Donor CMV infection status was unknown, possibly confounding age-related changes in expanded clonotypes. Getting older went along with TCR beta diversity per million T cells dropping roughly linearly.

This clonotype has a handful of counts. Its antigen is unknown. For the second PCR, which ran for 7 to 11 cycles, a sample-barcoded 5' primer and a J-beta primer mix were used. TCRdb called the 5' RACE reads again in MiXCR, with one record for every CDR3 protein. The data show about 1.5 million distinct CDR3 sequences, less than 45% seen once. Germline loops: CDR1 DFQATT, CDR2 SNEGSKA (reference sequence). The V gene lost 3 bases and the J gene lost 9 bases, with 14 bases spanning the gap. There are 12 residues in the CDR3. V and J are TRBV20-1 and TRBJ1-1; perhaps TRBD1 as D (5 bases). The clonotype comes from a woman under 30 in good health. The sequencing input was blood. CDR3 in DNA: TGCAGTGCTAGGATCGTAGTGGGGCAAGCTTTCTTT. Translating gives CSARIVVGQAFF.